A selection of T cell receptor beta chains follows, all from one sample in a study of cytomegalovirus exposure and HLA in healthy donors. The data were produced by immunoSEQ multiplex PCR, yet TCRdb's version contains in-frame clones alone and is incomplete. The repertoire holds about 55,000 clones, with 70% to 80% as singletons. The specimen sequenced was PBMCs. All receptors come from a female donor in good health and CMV-seronegative. The CDR3 runs from the conserved cysteine through the conserved F or W. The order of the fields is clone size, V gene, D gene, J gene, CDR3 protein, CDR3 DNA. A D gene is named only where the DNA matches it firmly. Clone sizes are given selectively: once, few, many, or a class where the clone is expanded.

size: .; V: TRBV2; D: .; J: TRBJ2-7; CDR3: CASSERGYEQYF; DNA: TGTGCCAGCAGTGAACGCGGCTACGAGCAGTACTTC
size: .; V: TRBV11-2; D: .; J: TRBJ1-2; CDR3: CASSPVAGDTNYGYTF; DNA: TGTGCCAGCAGCCCCGTGGCGGGAGACACTAACTATGGCTACACCTTC
size: .; V: TRBV7-9; D: .; J: TRBJ1-2; CDR3: CASSLYSIRDYGYTF; DNA: TGTGCCAGCAGCTTATACTCGATTCGGGACTATGGCTACACCTTC
size: few; V: TRBV18; D: TRBD1; J: TRBJ2-3; CDR3: CASSSGQISTDTQYF; DNA: TGTGCCAGCTCCTCGGGACAGATTAGCACAGATACGCAGTATTTT
size: .; V: TRBV29-1; D: .; J: TRBJ1-2; CDR3: CSVTRGRGPVYTF; DNA: TGCAGCGTTACTCGGGGCAGGGGCCCCGTCTACACCTTC
size: .; V: TRBV6-5; D: .; J: TRBJ2-7; CDR3: CASSSSRLTSEGEQYF; DNA: TGTGCCAGCAGTTCCTCCCGACTTACCTCCGAGGGCGAGCAGTACTTC
size: .; V: TRBV18; D: TRBD1; J: TRBJ1-2; CDR3: CATGLLQGAKGYTF; DNA: TGTGCCACCGGACTGTTACAGGGGGCGAAAGGCTACACCTTC
size: .; V: TRBV29-1; D: .; J: TRBJ1-1; CDR3: CSAHQALLFMNTEAFF; DNA: TGCAGCGCGCACCAGGCCTTACTTTTCATGAACACTGAAGCTTTCTTT
size: .; V: TRBV21-1; D: .; J: TRBJ1-3; CDR3: CASSKALSGAGNTIYF; DNA: TGTGCCAGCAGCAAAGCGCTCTCGGGGGCTGGAAACACCATATATTTT
size: once; V: TRBV27; D: .; J: TRBJ2-5; CDR3: CASSSLLTGLQETQYF; DNA: TGTGCCAGCAGTTCCCTCTTAACCGGACTTCAAGAGACCCAGTACTTC
size: .; V: TRBV2; D: TRBD2; J: TRBJ2-5; CDR3: CASSELLAGAPSSETQYF; DNA: TGTGCCAGCAGTGAACTACTAGCGGGGGCACCGAGCTCAGAGACCCAGTACTTC
size: .; V: TRBV6-6; D: .; J: TRBJ1-5; CDR3: CASSRHGGGALEPQHF; DNA: TGTGCCAGCAGCCGCCATGGGGGGGGCGCCTTGGAGCCCCAGCATTTT
size: .; V: TRBV13; D: TRBD2; J: TRBJ2-7; CDR3: CASSLASGAYEQYF; DNA: TGTGCCAGCAGCTTAGCTAGCGGGGCCTACGAGCAGTACTTC
size: .; V: TRBV7-2; D: .; J: TRBJ2-7; CDR3: CASSRDTYEQYF; DNA: TGTGCCAGCAGCCGTGACACCTACGAGCAGTACTTC
size: .; V: TRBV5-4; D: TRBD1; J: TRBJ2-2; CDR3: CASSPGTGQSLTGELFF; DNA: TGTGCCAGCAGCCCCGGGACAGGGCAAAGTTTGACCGGGGAGCTGTTTTTT
size: .; V: TRBV30; D: TRBD2; J: TRBJ2-5; CDR3: CARGGEETQYF; DNA: TGTGCCCGGGGGGGGGAAGAGACCCAGTACTTC
size: few; V: TRBV6-5; D: TRBD1; J: TRBJ1-4; CDR3: CASRRPGTGDEKLFF; DNA: TGTGCCAGCAGACGACCCGGGACAGGGGACGAAAAACTGTTTTTT
size: .; V: TRBV19; D: TRBD1; J: TRBJ1-4; CDR3: CASSILTGSNEKLFF; DNA: TGTGCCAGTAGTATTCTGACAGGGTCTAATGAAAAACTGTTTTTT
size: .; V: TRBV6-1; D: TRBD2; J: TRBJ2-5; CDR3: CATSSGGLGETQYF; DNA: TGTGCCACCTCTAGCGGGGGGCTTGGGGAGACCCAGTACTTC
size: .; V: TRBV28; D: .; J: TRBJ2-3; CDR3: CASSSRTGNTDTQYF; DNA: TGTGCCAGCAGTTCCCGGACGGGGAACACAGATACGCAGTATTTT
size: .; V: TRBV9; D: .; J: TRBJ2-3; CDR3: CASGGSTDTQYF; DNA: TGTGCCAGCGGGGGGAGCACAGATACGCAGTATTTT
size: once; V: TRBV2; D: TRBD1; J: TRBJ1-1; CDR3: CASGDRGSMNTEAFF; DNA: TGTGCCAGCGGAGACAGGGGGAGTATGAACACTGAAGCTTTCTTT
size: .; V: TRBV11-2; D: .; J: TRBJ1-1; CDR3: CASTLRGTLNTEAFF; DNA: TGTGCCAGCACCTTGAGGGGGACCCTGAACACTGAAGCTTTCTTT
size: once; V: TRBV7-9; D: .; J: TRBJ1-1; CDR3: CASSKLDKNTEAFF; DNA: TGTGCCAGCAGCAAGTTGGACAAGAACACTGAAGCTTTCTTT
size: .; V: TRBV28; D: TRBD1; J: TRBJ1-5; CDR3: CASSLDQGAGNQPQHF; DNA: TGTGCCAGCAGTTTAGATCAGGGGGCAGGCAATCAGCCCCAGCATTTT
size: .; V: TRBV5-1; D: .; J: TRBJ2-7; CDR3: CASSSSYEQYF; DNA: TGCGCCAGCAGCTCTTCCTACGAGCAGTACTTC